By share, the clone carrying this T cell receptor (beta chain) counts as large. Rearranged V-D-J TRB sequences were amplified with a mixed TRB-A/B primer pool. TCRdb independently ran MiXCR on the multiplex PCR reads; one entry per CDR3 protein. The data contain around 5,200 distinct CDR3 sequences, approximately 31% of them singletons. Amplification of TCR beta used genomic DNA extracted from peripheral blood. The data were obtained in a study of T cell repertoires in aging, cancer and after chemotherapy. This CDR3 has 14 residues. Per germline, CDR1 LNHDA and CDR2 SQIVND (reference sequence). V was pared by 4 bases and J by 2 bases, with 10 bases between.

The sequenced sample consisted of blood. V and J are TRBV19 and TRBJ2-3, with a tentative D call TRBD2 (6 bases). The clonotype was recovered from a human donor in good health. The CDR3 region has the DNA TGTGCCAGTAGTAGGGCGGGACCCACAGATACGCAGTATTTT. It yields the protein CASSRAGPTDTQYF.